This TCR beta chain was recovered during a study of immune cell composition in non-small cell lung cancer (dated by TCRdb to about 2017). For context, the study as a whole: To assign histologic subtype, which was mostly lung adenocarcinoma or squamous cell carcinoma, H&E was combined with p63, CK5, Napsin A and TTF-1 immunohistochemistry. Adaptive Biotechnologies TCR-beta sequencing was carried out on some 36 paired NSCLC tumour and non-adjacent lung specimens, as well as on 26 tumour-only specimens. In supplementary cohort #1, which comprised around 11 lung adenocarcinoma cases, paired tumour/lung TCR-beta sequencing was performed and TIL populations were generated so that tumour reactivity could be assessed. A handful of tumour specimens that had TCR-beta data belonged to rare histological subtypes and were left out of the subtype comparisons. What the study reported, not specific to this receptor: Only around ten cases were included in the reactivity cohort, and sequence sharing between tumour-reactive clones and the dominant in vivo tumour-associated clones was not shown. No significant correlation was found between smoking pack-years and tumour TCR-beta clonality. Tumour-associated clones >0.5% were found in nearly half of NSCLC cases, namely in around 36% of adenocarcinomas versus around 75% of squamous carcinomas. Compared with lung adenocarcinoma tumours, lung squamous cell carcinoma showed significantly higher Top 10 clone scores and productive clonality. In under 13 adenocarcinoma cases, maximal tumour-associated clone frequency correlated strongly with TIL tumour reactivity, whereas overall clonality did not.

A two-step multiplex PCR amplified TCR-beta CDR3 regions from genomic DNA, and the second step of the PCR added Illumina-compatible adaptors. As a commercial immunoSEQ service, TCR-beta immunosequencing was carried out on an Illumina platform. Processing in the source paper ran as follows. Repertoires were summarised as Top 10 Clones, the percentage of T-cell templates from the ten most frequent sequences, and productive clonality. Productive clonality ranged from 0 to 1, with 1 indicating a monoclonal population. Sequences comprising at least 0.1% of tumour T-cell templates but absent from matched non-adjacent lung were defined as tumour-associated clones and were identified via log10 scatter plots. Analyses were done in GraphPad Prism7 and R, with Student's t-tests for two-group comparisons, ANOVA for stages, and linear regression for relationships. TCRdb's version of the immuneACCESS table is confined to in-frame rearrangements and falls short of the full clone set. An unresolved V gene accounts for under half of the shortfall where checked; the remainder is of unknown origin. The D gene and trimming were derived from the DNA, and the V and J assignments and clone size from that table. The sample data list over 12,000 clones, and 55% to 75% of these were observed just once. Around 6.9% of the sample goes to the ten largest clones.

V is trimmed back by 8 bases and J by 4 bases, and the junction contains 4 bases that no gene match accounts for. CDR3 length: 12 amino acids, cysteine to phenylalanine. The retained sequence is limited to the CDR3, 36 bases, with the frame set at the first base. The germline V gene (reference sequence) supplies CDR1 LNHNV and CDR2 YYDKDF. Notes on this clone: The specificity of this receptor is unknown. There are no base qualities to consult, and no much larger clone falls within one base.

Genomic DNA was extracted with the QIAamp DNA kit from frozen aliquots of unsorted single-cell suspensions. Surgically resected non-small cell lung cancer tissue was used for the tumour samples. Tissues arrived within 2 hours of resection and were immediately processed into single-cell suspensions. Tissue was broken up mechanically, digested enzymatically with DNase I, collagenase I and hyaluronidase for under 35 minutes at 37 degrees C, and then filtered and RBC-lysed. Source material: lung tumor tissue. The receptor comes from a human donor with non-small cell lung cancer. The rearranged chain carries TRBV15 and TRBJ2-5, and TRBD1 matches 7 of the central bases. The CDR3 in this case is CATGTVAETQYF. The DNA is TGTGCCACCGGGACAGTAGCAGAGACCCAGTACTTC.